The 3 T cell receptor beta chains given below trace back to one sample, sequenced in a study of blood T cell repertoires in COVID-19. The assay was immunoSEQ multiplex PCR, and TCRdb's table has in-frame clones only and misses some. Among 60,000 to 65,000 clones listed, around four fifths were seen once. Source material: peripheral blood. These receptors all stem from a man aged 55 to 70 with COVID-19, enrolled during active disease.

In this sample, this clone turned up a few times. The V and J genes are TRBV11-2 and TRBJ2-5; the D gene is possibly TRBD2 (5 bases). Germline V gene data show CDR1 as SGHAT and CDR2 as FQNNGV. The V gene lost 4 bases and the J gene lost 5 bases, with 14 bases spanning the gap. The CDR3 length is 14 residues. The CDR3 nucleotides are TGTGCCAGCAGCTCCGAGACGGCGGGTGAGACCCAGTACTTC. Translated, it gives CASSSETAGETQYF.

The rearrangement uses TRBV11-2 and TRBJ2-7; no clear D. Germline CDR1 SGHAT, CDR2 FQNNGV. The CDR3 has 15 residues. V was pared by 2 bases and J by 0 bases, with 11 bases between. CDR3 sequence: CASSLQAESSYEQYF. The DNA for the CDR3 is TGTGCCAGCAGCTTACAAGCCGAGAGCTCCTACGAGCAGTACTTC.

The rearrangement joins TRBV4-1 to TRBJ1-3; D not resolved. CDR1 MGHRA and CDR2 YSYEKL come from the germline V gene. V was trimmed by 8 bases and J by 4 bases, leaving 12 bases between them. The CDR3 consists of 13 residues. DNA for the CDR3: TGCGCCAGCGGGCGGGAGCCGGGAAACACCATATATTTT. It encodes CASGREPGNTIYF.